This T cell receptor (beta chain) appears in the sequencing data of a study of T cell changes during pregnancy in multiple sclerosis. Germline-derived CDR1 and CDR2 are SGHDN and FVKESK. This CDR3 region has 14 residues. V was clipped by 4 bases and J by 4 bases, with 10 bases between them. Clones were read by immunoSEQ multiplex PCR, and TCRdb kept only the in-frame ones, dropping some. The top ten hold more than 4.5% of the sample, which has about 40,000 clones, about 90% seen once. This chain joins TRBV14 and TRBJ1-4; D is ambiguous. The specimen was peripheral blood, collected in the first trimester of pregnancy. This TCR was sampled from a female donor in good health, enrolled as a control in a pregnancy study. The CDR3 region has the DNA TGTGCCAGCAGCCCAGGCCGCAATAATGAAAAACTGTTTTTT. Translated, it gives CASSPGRNNEKLFF.